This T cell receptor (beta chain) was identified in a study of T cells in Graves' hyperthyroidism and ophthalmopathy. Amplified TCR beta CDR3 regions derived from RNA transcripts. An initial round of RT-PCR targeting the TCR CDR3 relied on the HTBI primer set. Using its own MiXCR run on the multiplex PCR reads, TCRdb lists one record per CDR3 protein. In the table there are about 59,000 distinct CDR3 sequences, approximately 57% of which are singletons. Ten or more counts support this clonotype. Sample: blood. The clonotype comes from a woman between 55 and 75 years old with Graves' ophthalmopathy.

The CDR3 protein is CASSEQGNSYEQYF. CDR3 coding DNA: TGTGCCAGCAGTGAACAGGGAAATTCCTACGAGCAGTACTTC. The gene calls are TRBV11-2 and TRBJ2-7, with D possibly being TRBD1 (6 bases). The V end lost 6 bases, the J end lost 1 base, and 13 bases lay between the germline ends. Germline V gene lookup returns CDR1 SGHAT and CDR2 FQNNGV. The CDR3 runs 14 residues.